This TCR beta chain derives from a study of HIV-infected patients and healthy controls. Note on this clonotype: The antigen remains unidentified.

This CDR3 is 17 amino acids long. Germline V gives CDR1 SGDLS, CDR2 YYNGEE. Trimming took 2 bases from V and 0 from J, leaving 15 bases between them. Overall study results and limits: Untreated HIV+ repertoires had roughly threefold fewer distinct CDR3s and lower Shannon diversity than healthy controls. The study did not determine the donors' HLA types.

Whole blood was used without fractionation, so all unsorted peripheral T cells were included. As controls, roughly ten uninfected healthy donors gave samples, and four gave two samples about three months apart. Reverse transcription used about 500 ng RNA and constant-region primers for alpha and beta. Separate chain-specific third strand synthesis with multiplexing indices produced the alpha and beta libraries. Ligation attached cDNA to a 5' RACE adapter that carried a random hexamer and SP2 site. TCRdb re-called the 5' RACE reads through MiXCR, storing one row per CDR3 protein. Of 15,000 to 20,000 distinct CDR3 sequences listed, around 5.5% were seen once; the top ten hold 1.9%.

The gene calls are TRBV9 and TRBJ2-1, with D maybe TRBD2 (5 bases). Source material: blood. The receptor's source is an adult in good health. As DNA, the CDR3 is TGTGCCAGCAGCGTGACGGACGCGGGTAACTCCTACAATGAGCAGTTCTTC. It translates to CASSVTDAGNSYNEQFF.